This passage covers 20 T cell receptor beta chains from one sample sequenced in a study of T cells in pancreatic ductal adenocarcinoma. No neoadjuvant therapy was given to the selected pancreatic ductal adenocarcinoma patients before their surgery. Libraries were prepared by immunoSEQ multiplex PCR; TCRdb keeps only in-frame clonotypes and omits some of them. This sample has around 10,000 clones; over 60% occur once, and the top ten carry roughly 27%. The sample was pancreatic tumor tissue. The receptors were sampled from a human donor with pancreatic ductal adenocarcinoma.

CDR3: CASSQDRDTRNTIYF. The CDR3 DNA follows: TGTGCCAGCAGCCAAGACCGGGACACCCGAAACACCATATATTTT. The chain combines TRBV4-2 with TRBJ1-3; a possible D gene is TRBD1 (6 bases). Trimming pared 0 bases from V and 5 bases from J, leaving 11 bases between. Germline V gives CDR1 LGHNA, CDR2 YNFKEQ. The CDR3 extends over 15 amino acids.

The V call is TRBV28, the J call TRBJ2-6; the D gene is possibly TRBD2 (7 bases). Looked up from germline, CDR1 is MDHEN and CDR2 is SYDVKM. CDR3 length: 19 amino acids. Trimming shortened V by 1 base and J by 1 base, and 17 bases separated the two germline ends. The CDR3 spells CASSLSEGGIYSGANVLTF. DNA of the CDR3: TGTGCCAGCAGTTTATCGGAGGGGGGGATTTATTCTGGGGCCAACGTCCTGACTTTC.

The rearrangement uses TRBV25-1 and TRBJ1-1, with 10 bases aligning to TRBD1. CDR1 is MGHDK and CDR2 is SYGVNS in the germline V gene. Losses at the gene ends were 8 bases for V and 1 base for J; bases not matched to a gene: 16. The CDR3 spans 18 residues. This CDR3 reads CASGDLGQGGIWNTEAFF. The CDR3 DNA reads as TGTGCCAGCGGAGACCTTGGACAGGGGGGGATCTGGAACACTGAAGCTTTCTTT.

The CDR3, as DNA: TGTGCCAGTAGTATTTGGCCCGATAGGGCCGGTGAGCAGTTCTTC. This codes for CASSIWPDRAGEQFF. V is TRBV19 and J is TRBJ2-1; D remains unclear. Germline CDR1 reads LNHDA; CDR2 reads SQIVND (reference sequence). The length of the CDR3 is 15 residues. Trimming removed 3 bases from V and 9 bases from J, with 18 bases in between.

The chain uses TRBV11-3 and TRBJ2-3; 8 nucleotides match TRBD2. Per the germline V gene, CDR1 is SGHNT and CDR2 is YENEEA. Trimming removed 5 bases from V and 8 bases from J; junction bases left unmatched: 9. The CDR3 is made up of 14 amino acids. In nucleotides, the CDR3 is TGTGCCAGCAGCCTCAGCGGGGGTGGGGCTACGCAGTATTTT. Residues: CASSLSGGGATQYF. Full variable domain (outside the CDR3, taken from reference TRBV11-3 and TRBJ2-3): EAGVVQSPRYKIIEKKQPVAFWCNPISGHNTLYWYLQNLGQGPELLIRYENEEAVDDSQLPKDRFSAERLKGVDSTLKIQPAELGDSAVYLCASSLSGGGATQYFGPGTRLTVL.

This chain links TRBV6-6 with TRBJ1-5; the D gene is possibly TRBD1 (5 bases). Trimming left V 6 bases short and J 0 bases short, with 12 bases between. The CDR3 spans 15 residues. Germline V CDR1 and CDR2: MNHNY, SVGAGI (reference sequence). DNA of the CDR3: TGTGCCAGCAGGCAACGGGGGGATAGCAATCAGCCCCAGCATTTT. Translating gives CASRQRGDSNQPQHF.

CDR3: CASSPEVSSRAFF. For the CDR3, the DNA is TGTGCCAGCAGTCCAGAAGTATCCTCGAGAGCTTTCTTT. V gene TRBV7-2 combines with J gene TRBJ1-1; no reliable D call. V was trimmed by 6 bases and J by 10 bases, leaving 18 bases between them. The CDR3 runs 13 residues. Germline V CDR1 and CDR2: SGHTA, FQGNSA.

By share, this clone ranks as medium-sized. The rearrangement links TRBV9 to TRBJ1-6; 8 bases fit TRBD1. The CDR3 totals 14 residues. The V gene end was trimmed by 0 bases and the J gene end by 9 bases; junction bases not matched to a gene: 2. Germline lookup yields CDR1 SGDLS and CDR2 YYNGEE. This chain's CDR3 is CASSVDRGGSPLHF. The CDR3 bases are TGTGCCAGCAGCGTAGACAGGGGGGGTTCACCCCTCCACTTT.

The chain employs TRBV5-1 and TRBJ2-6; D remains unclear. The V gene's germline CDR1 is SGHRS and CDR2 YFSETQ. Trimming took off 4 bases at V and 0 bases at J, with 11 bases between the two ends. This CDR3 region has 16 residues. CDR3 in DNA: TGCGCCAGCAGCCTCCGCCCTCCCTCTGGGGCCAACGTCCTGACTTTC. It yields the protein CASSLRPPSGANVLTF.

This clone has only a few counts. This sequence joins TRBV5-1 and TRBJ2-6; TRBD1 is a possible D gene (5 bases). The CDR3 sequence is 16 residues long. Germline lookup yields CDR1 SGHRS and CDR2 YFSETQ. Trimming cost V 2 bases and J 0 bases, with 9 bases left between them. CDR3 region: CASSFDSSSGANVLTF. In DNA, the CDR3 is TGCGCCAGCAGCTTCGACAGCTCCTCTGGGGCCAACGTCCTGACTTTC.

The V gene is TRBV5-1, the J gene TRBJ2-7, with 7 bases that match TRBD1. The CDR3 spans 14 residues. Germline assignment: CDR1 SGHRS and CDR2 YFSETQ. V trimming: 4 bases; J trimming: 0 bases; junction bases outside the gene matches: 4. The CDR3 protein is CASSATGSSYEQYF. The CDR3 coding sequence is TGCGCCAGCAGCGCGACAGGGAGCTCCTACGAGCAGTACTTC.

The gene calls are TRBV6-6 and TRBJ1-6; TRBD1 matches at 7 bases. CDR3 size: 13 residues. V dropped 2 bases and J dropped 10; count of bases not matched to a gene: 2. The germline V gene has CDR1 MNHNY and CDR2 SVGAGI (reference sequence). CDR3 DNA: TGTGCCAGCAGTTACACAGGGGAATCACCCCTCCACTTT. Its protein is CASSYTGESPLHF.

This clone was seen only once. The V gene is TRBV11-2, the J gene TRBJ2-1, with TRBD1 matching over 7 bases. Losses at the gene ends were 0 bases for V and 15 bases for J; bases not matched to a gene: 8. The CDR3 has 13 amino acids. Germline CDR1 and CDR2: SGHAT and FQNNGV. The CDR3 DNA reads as TGTGCCAGCAGCTTAGAACCCGCACAGGGGCGGTTCTTC. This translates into CASSLEPAQGRFF.

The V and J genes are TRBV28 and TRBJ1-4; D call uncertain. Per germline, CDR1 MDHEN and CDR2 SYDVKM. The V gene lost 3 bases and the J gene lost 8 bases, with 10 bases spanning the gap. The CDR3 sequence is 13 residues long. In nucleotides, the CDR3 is TGTGCCAGCAGTTTTAGGATGGGGGAAAAACTGTTTTTT. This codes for CASSFRMGEKLFF.

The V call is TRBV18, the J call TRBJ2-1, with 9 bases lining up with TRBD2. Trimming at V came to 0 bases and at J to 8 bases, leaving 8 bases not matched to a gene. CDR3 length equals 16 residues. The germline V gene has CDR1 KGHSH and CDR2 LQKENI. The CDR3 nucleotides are TGTGCCAGCTCACCACCCTCGGCGGGGGGGCCCCATGAGCAGTTCTTC. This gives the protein CASSPPSAGGPHEQFF. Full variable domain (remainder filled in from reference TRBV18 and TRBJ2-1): NAGVMQNPRHLVRRRGQEARLRCSPMKGHSHVYWYRQLPEEGLKFMVYLQKENIIDESGMPKERFSAEFPKEGPSILRIQQVVRGDSAAYFCASSPPSAGGPHEQFFGPGTRLTVL.

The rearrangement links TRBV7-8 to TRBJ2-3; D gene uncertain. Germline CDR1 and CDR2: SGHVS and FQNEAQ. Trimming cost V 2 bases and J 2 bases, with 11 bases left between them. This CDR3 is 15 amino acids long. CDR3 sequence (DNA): TGTGCCAGCAGCTTACGACGAAGGCCCACAGATACGCAGTATTTT. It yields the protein CASSLRRRPTDTQYF.

The CDR3 here is CASSIQVGETQYF. For the CDR3, the DNA is TGCGCCAGCAGCATACAGGTGGGAGAGACCCAGTACTTC. V usage is TRBV5-1 and J usage is TRBJ2-5, with TRBD1 as a possible D gene (5 bases). The length of the CDR3 is 13 residues. Germline V gene lookup returns CDR1 SGHRS and CDR2 YFSETQ. V lost 4 bases, J lost 4 bases, and 11 bases lay in between.

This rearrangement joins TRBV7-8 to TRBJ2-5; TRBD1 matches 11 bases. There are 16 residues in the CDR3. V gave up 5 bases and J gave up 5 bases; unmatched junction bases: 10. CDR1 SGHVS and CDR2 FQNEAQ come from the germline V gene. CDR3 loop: CASSQGPGTGGETQYF. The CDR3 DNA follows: TGTGCCAGCAGCCAAGGCCCCGGGACAGGGGGGGAGACCCAGTACTTC.

CDR3 nucleotide sequence: TGTGCCAGCAGTGAGGGGGGGTGGGTCTATGGCTACACCTTC. Amino acid sequence: CASSEGGWVYGYTF. The J gene is TRBJ1-2, the V gene TRBV6-1; D may be TRBD1 (5 bases). Germline V gives CDR1 MNHNS, CDR2 SASEGT. The CDR3 is 14 amino acids. V was pared by 3 bases and J by 4 bases, with 12 bases between.

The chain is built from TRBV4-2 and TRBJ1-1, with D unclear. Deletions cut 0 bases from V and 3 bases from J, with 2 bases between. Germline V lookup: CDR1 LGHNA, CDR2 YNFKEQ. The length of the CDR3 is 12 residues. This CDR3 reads CASSQEHTEAFF. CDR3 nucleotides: TGTGCCAGCAGCCAAGAACACACTGAAGCTTTCTTT.